The rows below give T cell receptor beta chains drawn from one sample of a study of T cell repertoires in cytomegalovirus infection. TCRdb reanalysed the reads using MiXCR and keeps one entry per CDR3 protein. This table holds about 740,000 distinct CDR3 sequences, 35% found once. The sequenced sample was PBMCs. The receptor set was obtained from a human donor in good health (CMV status not recorded). Some clones in this sample may be carry-over from other donors' samples. Both conserved end residues are part of each CDR3. D genes are given only for firm matches. Only part of the rows carry a size: once, few, many, or a class if the clone is expanded.

TRBJ1-2,.,TRBV27,.,TGTGCCAGCAGGCCCGCGAGCAGCCCCCATGGCTACACCTTC,CASRPASSPHGYTF
TRBJ2-1,TRBD2,TRBV7-9,.,TGTGCCAGCACCGGGACTAGCGGGAGGTTTGAGCAGTTCTTC,CASTGTSGRFEQFF
TRBJ1-2,.,TRBV28,.,TGTGCCAGCAGTTACTCTCGAAGGGGCGCGTCTGGCTACACCTTC,CASSYSRRGASGYTF
TRBJ1-5,TRBD1,TRBV28,.,TGTGCCATCTCCGGGACAGGGGGCGACCGCTATAGCAATCAGCCCCAGCATTTT,CAISGTGGDRYSNQPQHF
TRBJ1-1,.,TRBV7-6,few,TGTGCCAGCAGCTTAGCCCCTACAGGGCTGAACACTGAAGCTTTCTTT,CASSLAPTGLNTEAFF
TRBJ2-6,.,TRBV5-1,.,TGCGCCAGCAGCTCGGGACCTGGTGGGGCCAACGTCCTGACTTTC,CASSSGPGGANVLTF
TRBJ2-3,TRBD1,TRBV29-1,.,TGCAGCGTGGGACAGGGAGGAGATACGCAGTATTTT,CSVGQGGDTQYF
TRBJ1-1,TRBD1,TRBV10-3,.,TGTGCCATCAGTGACGGACAGGGTGTAACTGAAGCTTTCTTT,CAISDGQGVTEAFF
TRBJ1-6,.,TRBV2,few,TGTGCCAGCAGCCAAGGGGTCCCTCACCTCCACTTT,CASSQGVPHLHF
TRBJ2-7,TRBD1,TRBV20-1,.,TGCAGTGCTAGACTCCCAACCGGGACAGGGTACGAGCAGTACTTC,CSARLPTGTGYEQYF
TRBJ2-1,.,TRBV2,.,TGTGCCAGCAGTGACCTCGCGGCGGGTTTCTACAATGAGCAGTTCTTC,CASSDLAAGFYNEQFF
TRBJ2-3,.,TRBV4-2,.,TGTGCCAGCAGCCAAGAAGTGATGGCAGATACGCAGTATTTT,CASSQEVMADTQYF
TRBJ2-2,.,TRBV29-1,few,TGCAGCGTTGAAGATCAGAACACCGGGGAGCTGTTTTTT,CSVEDQNTGELFF
TRBJ2-7,.,TRBV20-1,.,TGCAGTCCAGCTAGTTATTTAGGCGAGCAGTACTTC,CSPASYLGEQYF
TRBJ1-1,.,TRBV28,few,TGTGCCAGCACGGGACCCAAGAACACTGAAGCTTTCTTT,CASTGPKNTEAFF
TRBJ1-1,.,TRBV15,.,TGTGCCACCAGCAGCCGAGGGGAAAACACTGAAGCTTTCTTT,CATSSRGENTEAFF
TRBJ2-7,.,TRBV28,few,TGTGCCAGCAGCGACCCTCGGGGGTCCGCCTACGAGCAGTACTTC,CASSDPRGSAYEQYF
TRBJ2-7,TRBD1,TRBV7-2,many,TGTGCCAGCAGCTTGGCGGACAGGTCGTACTCCTACGAGCAGTACTTC,CASSLADRSYSYEQYF
TRBJ1-4,TRBD1,TRBV7-2,.,TGTGACAGCAGCTTAGGGCAGGGGGTTAATGAAAAACTGTTTTTT,CDSSLGQGVNEKLFF
TRBJ2-5,.,TRBV7-4,few,TGTGCCAGCAGCTTCTCATCCAGCCAAGAGACCCAGTACTTC,CASSFSSSQETQYF
TRBJ1-2,.,TRBV5-6,.,TGTGCCAGCAGCTTGGTCAGGGACTATGGCTACACCTTC,CASSLVRDYGYTF
TRBJ1-4,.,TRBV6-1,.,TGTGCCAGCAGCTCTCCTTCCTGGGCAGGAGGGACGACTAATGAAAAACTGTTTTTT,CASSSPSWAGGTTNEKLFF
TRBJ2-7,.,TRBV12-3/TRBV12-4,many,TGTGCCAGCAGTTCCCAGGAGGGGTTCTTCTACGAGCAGTACTTC,CASSSQEGFFYEQYF
TRBJ2-2,.,TRBV7-2,few,TGTGCCAGCAGCTTAGTCAGAGGGGGGGCGAGCACCGGGGAGCTGTTTTTT,CASSLVRGGASTGELFF
TRBJ1-4,.,TRBV5-6,.,TGTGCCAGCAGCCGGAAACCTTTGACAGTGGGGGCAGAAAAACTGTTTTTT,CASSRKPLTVGAEKLFF
TRBJ2-2,.,TRBV9,few,TGTGCCAGCAGCGTAGAGCAGGTGAACGGGGAGCTGTTTTTT,CASSVEQVNGELFF
TRBJ1-1,TRBD1,TRBV7-2,many,TGTGCCAGCAGATCCGACAGGGTGAGCACTGAAGCTTTCTTT,CASRSDRVSTEAFF